This T cell receptor beta chain was recovered during a study of blood T cell repertoires in COVID-19. Overall study context: PBMCs, B-cell-depleted T cells, or T cells provided the cDNA or gDNA that made up the material.

Trimming removed 7 bases from V and 4 bases from J; junction bases left unmatched: 14. This CDR3 spans 18 amino acids. This clone has just one count. The data were produced by immunoSEQ multiplex PCR, yet TCRdb's version contains in-frame clones alone and is incomplete. This repertoire shows about 110,000 clones, around nine tenths found once; its top ten account for 4% to 5.5%. The material sequenced was peripheral blood. This sequence joins TRBV5-3 and TRBJ2-2; 12 bases match TRBD1. TRBV5-3 is marked as an open reading frame, function uncertain. This TCR came from a middle-aged man with acute or convalescent COVID-19. The CDR3: CARSPIRPGQGATGELFF. CDR3 DNA sequence: TGTGCCAGATCGCCGATCCGCCCGGGACAGGGGGCCACCGGGGAGCTGTTTTTT.